This T cell receptor beta chain was recovered during a study of Graves' ophthalmopathy and Graves' hyperthyroidism. Study as a whole: A follow-up of 18 months without ophthalmopathy meant that hyperthyroidism was stable.

CDR3 length equals 13 residues. The ends were cut back, 5 bases at V and 6 bases at J, with 10 bases in the middle. Germline CDR1 and CDR2: ENHRY and SYGVKD. Beta-chain TCR CDR3 regions were amplified from RNA transcripts. First-round RT-PCR employed HTBI primers, with a second-round multiplex PCR after it. TCRdb re-called the multiplex PCR reads with MiXCR, one entry per CDR3 protein. The sample lists roughly 1.1 million distinct CDR3 sequences; less than 45% were seen once. V usage is TRBV10-3 and J usage is TRBJ1-4, with D possibly TRBD1 on 6 matching bases. Material: peripheral blood or thyroid tissue (not recorded which). This TCR was recovered from an adult man with Graves' hyperthyroidism. The chain's CDR3 is CAISNREYEKLFF. In DNA, the CDR3 is TGTGCCATCAGTAACAGGGAATATGAAAAACTGTTTTTT.